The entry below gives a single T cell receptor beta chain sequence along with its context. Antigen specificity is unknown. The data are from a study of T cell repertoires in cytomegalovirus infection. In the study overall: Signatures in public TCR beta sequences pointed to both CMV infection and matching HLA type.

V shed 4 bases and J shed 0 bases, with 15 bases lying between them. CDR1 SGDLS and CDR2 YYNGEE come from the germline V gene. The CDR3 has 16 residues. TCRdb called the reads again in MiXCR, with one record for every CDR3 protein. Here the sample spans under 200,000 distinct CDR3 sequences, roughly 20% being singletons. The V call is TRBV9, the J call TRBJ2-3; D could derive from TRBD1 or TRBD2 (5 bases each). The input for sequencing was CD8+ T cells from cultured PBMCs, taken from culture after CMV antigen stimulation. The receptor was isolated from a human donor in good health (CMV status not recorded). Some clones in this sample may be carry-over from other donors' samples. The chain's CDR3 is CASSPSGRASTDTQYF. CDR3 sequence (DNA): TGTGCCAGCAGCCCCAGCGGCAGGGCCAGCACAGATACGCAGTATTTT.